This T cell receptor (beta chain) was identified during a study of T cell responses to AZD1222 COVID-19 vaccine. Overall study findings and caveats: Possibly, clonal diversity was underestimated; donors were largely white British and included more females.

Germline V lookup: CDR1 SGHTA, CDR2 FQGNSA. Trimming took 1 base from V and 2 from J, leaving 14 bases between them. The length of the CDR3 is 16 residues. The table came from immunoSEQ multiplex PCR; TCRdb's copy has only in-frame clones and leaves some out. This table holds roughly 200,000 clones, 80% to 95% found once. About this clone: Its antigen is not known.

The sequenced sample was peripheral blood, obtained 28 days after the second dose of the MenACWY control vaccine. The clonotype originates from an adult who received the MenACWY meningococcal vaccine as a control. The chain uses TRBV7-2 and TRBJ1-1; maybe TRBD1 (5 bases). The CDR3 reads CASSLVGSGTNTEAFF. The DNA of the CDR3 is TGTGCCAGCAGCTTAGTAGGGTCAGGGACCAACACTGAAGCTTTCTTT.